This T cell receptor beta chain was captured by sequencing in a study of beta chain features in type 1 diabetes. Concerning this clone itself: What it binds is not known. Other DNA sequences in the same sample also yield this CDR3.

Of the isolated RNA, all was reverse transcribed, and so the sequenced material was expressed TCRB transcripts. There were millions of reads on average in the naive, central memory and regulatory T cell samples. TCRdb keeps only in-frame clones here, not all; method: immunoSEQ multiplex PCR. The sample gives hundreds of thousands of clones, around an eighth of which show up once; about 0.02% is in the top ten. This CDR3 is built from 11 residues. V was shortened by 2 bases and J by 8 bases, with 6 bases between the two germline ends. CDR1 and CDR2 from the germline V gene are MDHEN and SYDVKM. Findings and limits, study-wide: VDJ junctions from type 1 diabetes patients carried fewer insertions and larger deletions. Among all four CD4+ subsets, Type 1 diabetes patients had TCRB CDR3s that were moderately but significantly shorter.

This chain joins TRBV28 and TRBJ1-1; D gene ambiguous. The specimen was naive CD4+ T cells from blood. This clonotype was obtained from a man aged 18-30 years with type 1 diabetes. CDR3 in amino acids: CASSLRTEAFF. The DNA of the CDR3 is TGTGCCAGCAGTTTAAGGACCGAAGCTTTCTTT.